This T cell receptor beta chain was retrieved from a study of T cells in women clearing cervical HPV infection. The germline V and J ends were trimmed by 6 bases and 7 bases, with 12 bases remaining between them. Germline V gene lookup returns CDR1 SQVTM and CDR2 ANQGSEA. CDR3 length: 11 residues. Worth noting for this clone: The DNA ends 3 residues before the CDR3 does, and the rest of the CDR3 is filled in from the germline J gene.

Sequencing used immunoSEQ multiplex PCR; TCRdb keeps in-frame clones, though not all of them. The sample totals roughly 8,300 clones. Sequenced: blood buffy coat. The origin of this receptor is a woman aged 18-70 years with a cervical HPV16 infection that either progressed to CIN3+ or cleared (not recorded which). This chain connects TRBV29-1 to TRBJ2-5, with D tentatively TRBD1 (6 bases). The part of the CDR3 DNA that was read is TGCAGCGTGGTCACAGGGACGACC. Translating gives CSVVTGTT. The whole CDR3 region reads CSVVTGTTQYF. The full variable domain, in which reference TRBV29-1 and TRBJ2-5 provide the parts outside the CDR3, is SAVISQKPSRDICQRGTSLTIQCQVDSQVTMMFWYRQQPGQSLTLIATANQGSEATYESGFVIDKFPISRPNLTFSTLTVSNMSPEDSSIYLCSVVTGTTQYFGPGTRLLVL.